This T cell receptor beta chain was captured in a study of OX40 agonist ivuxolimab in advanced cancers. On the study more broadly: A partial response was reached by three patients: one with hepatocellular carcinoma and two with cutaneous melanoma. Whole-study results and caveats: Nonresponders included some who also had low normalized T-cell clonal expansion.

Per germline, CDR1 SEHNR and CDR2 FQNEAQ (reference sequence). V lost 5 bases and J lost 2; bases outside the gene matches: 14. The CDR3 contains 18 residues. Sequenced by immunoSEQ multiplex PCR; TCRdb stores in-frame clones only, minus some. The sample carries about 68,000 clones, about 84% recorded once. On this clone itself: Its specificity is not known.

The material sequenced was CD4+ or CD8+ T cells sorted from blood, taken in a trial of the OX40 agonist ivuxolimab. The TCR sequence derives from an adult with an advanced solid tumor such as melanoma, head and neck, liver or kidney cancer. V and J are TRBV7-9 and TRBJ1-1; 10 bases agree with TRBD1. CDR3 sequence: CASSVYGTGVLLNTEAFF. The CDR3 coding sequence is TGTGCCAGCAGCGTATACGGGACAGGGGTACTACTAAACACTGAAGCTTTCTTT.